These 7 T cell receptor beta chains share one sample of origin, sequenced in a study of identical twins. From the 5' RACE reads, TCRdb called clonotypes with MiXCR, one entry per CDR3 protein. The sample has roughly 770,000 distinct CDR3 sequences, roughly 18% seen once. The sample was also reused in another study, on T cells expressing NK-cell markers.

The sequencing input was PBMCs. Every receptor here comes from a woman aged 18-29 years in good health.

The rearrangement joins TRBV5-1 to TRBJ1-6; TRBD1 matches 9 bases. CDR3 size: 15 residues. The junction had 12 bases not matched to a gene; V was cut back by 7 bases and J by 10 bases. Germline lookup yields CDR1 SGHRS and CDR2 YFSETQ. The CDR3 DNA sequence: TGCGCCAGCTGCTCTGAGGGACAGGGTCAATCACCCCTCCACTTT. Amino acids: CASCSEGQGQSPLHF.

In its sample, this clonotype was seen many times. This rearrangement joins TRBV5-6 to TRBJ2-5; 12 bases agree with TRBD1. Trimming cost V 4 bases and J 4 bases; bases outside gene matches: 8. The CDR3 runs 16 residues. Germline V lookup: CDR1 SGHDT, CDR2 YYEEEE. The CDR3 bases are TGTGCCAGCAGCATGAAGGGACAGGGGGCGGGAGAGACCCAGTACTTC. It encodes CASSMKGQGAGETQYF.

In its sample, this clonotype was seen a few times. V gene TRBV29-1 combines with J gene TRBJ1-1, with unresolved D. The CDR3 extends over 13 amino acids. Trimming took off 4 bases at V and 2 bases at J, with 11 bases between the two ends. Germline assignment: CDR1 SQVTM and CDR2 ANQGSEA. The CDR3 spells CSVVRSGNTEAFF. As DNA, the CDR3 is TGCAGCGTTGTACGCTCAGGCAACACTGAAGCTTTCTTT.

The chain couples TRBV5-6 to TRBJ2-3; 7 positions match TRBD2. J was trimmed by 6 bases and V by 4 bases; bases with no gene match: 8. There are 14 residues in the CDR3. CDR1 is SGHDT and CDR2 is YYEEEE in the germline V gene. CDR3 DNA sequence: TGTGCCAGCAGCCCTAGCGGAGCTGTTGATACGCAGTATTTT. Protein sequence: CASSPSGAVDTQYF. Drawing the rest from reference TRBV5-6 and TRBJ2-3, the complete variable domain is DAGVTQSPTHLIKTRGQQVTLRCSPKSGHDTVSWYQQALGQGPQFIFQYYEEEERQRGNFPDRFSGHQFPNYSSELNVNALLLGDSALYLCASSPSGAVDTQYFGPGTRLTVL.

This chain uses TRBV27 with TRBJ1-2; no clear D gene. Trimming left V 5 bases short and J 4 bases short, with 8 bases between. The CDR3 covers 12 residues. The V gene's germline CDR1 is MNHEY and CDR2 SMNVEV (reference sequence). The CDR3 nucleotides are TGTGCCAGCAGTGCCAACCCCTATGGCTACACCTTC. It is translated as CASSANPYGYTF.

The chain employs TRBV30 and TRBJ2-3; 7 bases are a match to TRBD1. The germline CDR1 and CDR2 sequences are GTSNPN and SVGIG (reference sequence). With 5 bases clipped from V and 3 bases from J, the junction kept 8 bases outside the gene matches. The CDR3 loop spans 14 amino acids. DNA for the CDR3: TGTGCCTGGCAAACAGGGGTGAATACAGATACGCAGTATTTT. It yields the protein CAWQTGVNTDTQYF.

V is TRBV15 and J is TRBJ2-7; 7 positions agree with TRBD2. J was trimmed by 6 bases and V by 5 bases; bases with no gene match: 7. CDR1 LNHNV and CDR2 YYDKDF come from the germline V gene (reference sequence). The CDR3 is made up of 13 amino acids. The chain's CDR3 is CATSLRVAGEQYF. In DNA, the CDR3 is TGTGCCACCAGCTTACGTGTAGCGGGCGAGCAGTACTTC.